The clone carrying this TCR beta chain came up once. Its specificity is not known. CDR3 length: 16 amino acids. Trimming pared 4 bases from V and 5 bases from J, leaving 16 bases between. The germline V gene has CDR1 SGHRS and CDR2 YFSETQ. The data derive from a study of graft-versus-host responses after intestinal transplantation. Sequencing was performed with immunoSEQ multiplex PCR; in TCRdb, only in-frame clones are kept and a portion is missing. Of fewer than 15,000 clones in the sample, roughly 84% were seen once. Overall study findings and caveats: HvG clone declines early post-transplant were associated with peak circulating GvH levels.

The TCR was taken from a human patient who received an intestinal transplant, so some T cells may come from the graft donor. Sequences were derived from PBMCs, sampled roughly 310 days after intestinal transplant. The chain joins TRBV5-1 to TRBJ1-6, with unresolved D. The CDR3 reads CASSLSGFGDNSPLHF. As DNA, the CDR3 is TGCGCCAGCAGCCTGAGTGGGTTTGGCGATAATTCACCCCTCCACTTT.